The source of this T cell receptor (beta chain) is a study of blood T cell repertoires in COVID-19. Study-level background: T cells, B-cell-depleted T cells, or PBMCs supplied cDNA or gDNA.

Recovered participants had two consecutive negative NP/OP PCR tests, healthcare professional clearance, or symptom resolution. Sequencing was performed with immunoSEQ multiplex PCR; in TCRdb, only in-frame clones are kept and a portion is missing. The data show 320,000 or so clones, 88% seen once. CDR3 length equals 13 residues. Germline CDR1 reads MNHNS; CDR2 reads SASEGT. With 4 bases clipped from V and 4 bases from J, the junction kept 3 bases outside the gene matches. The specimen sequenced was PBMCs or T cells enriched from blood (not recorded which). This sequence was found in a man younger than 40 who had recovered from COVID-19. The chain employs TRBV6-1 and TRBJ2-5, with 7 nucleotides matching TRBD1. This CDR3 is CASSARQGETQYF. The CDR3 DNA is TGTGCCAGCAGTGCCAGACAGGGAGAGACCCAGTACTTC.